This TCR beta chain derives from a study of Graves' ophthalmopathy and Graves' hyperthyroidism. Turning to this clonotype: A clone one base away is much larger, so this may be a read error.

The TCR beta CDR3 regions underwent amplification from RNA transcripts. HTBI-primed first-round RT-PCR preceded second-round multiplex PCR. TCRdb fed the multiplex PCR reads into MiXCR, producing one record per CDR3 protein. The sample lists more than 300,000 distinct CDR3 sequences; roughly a sixth were seen once. The CDR3 has 15 amino acids. In germline, CDR1 is KGHSH, CDR2 LQKENI. The chain is built from TRBV18 and TRBJ2-5, with a tentative D call TRBD1 (6 bases). The TCR was taken from an adult woman with stable Graves' hyperthyroidism. The sample consisted of peripheral blood. Here the CDR3 DNA reads TGTGCCAGCTCACGGACGACAGGAGCCCAAGAGACCCAGTGCTTC. Protein: CASSRTTGAQETQCF.